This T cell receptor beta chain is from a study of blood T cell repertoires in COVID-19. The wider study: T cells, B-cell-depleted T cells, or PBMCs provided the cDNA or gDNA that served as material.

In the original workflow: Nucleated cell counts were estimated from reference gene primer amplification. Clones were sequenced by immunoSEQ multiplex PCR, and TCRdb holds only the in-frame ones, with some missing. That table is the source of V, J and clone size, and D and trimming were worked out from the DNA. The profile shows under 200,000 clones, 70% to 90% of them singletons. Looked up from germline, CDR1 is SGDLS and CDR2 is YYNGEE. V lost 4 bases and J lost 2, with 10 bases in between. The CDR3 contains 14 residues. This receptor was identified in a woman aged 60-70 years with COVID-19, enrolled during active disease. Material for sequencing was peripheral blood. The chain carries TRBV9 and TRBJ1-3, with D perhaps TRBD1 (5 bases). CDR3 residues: CASSNRSPGNTIYF. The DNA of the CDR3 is TGTGCCAGCAGCAACAGGAGTCCTGGAAACACCATATATTTT.